At least ten counts were recorded for the clone carrying this TCR beta chain. The antigen is undetermined. Regarding time point: patch test 1, 2 weeks after DPC sensitization. Specified treatment: therapeutic diphenylcyclopropenone sensitization with weekly scalp DPC. The data were taken from a study of human T cells and chemical hapten exposure. Each CDR3 protein gets one entry after TCRdb re-called the RACE reads with MiXCR. The top ten clones hold roughly 14% of a sample with about 60,000 distinct CDR3 sequences, over 7.5% of them seen once. General study points: Controls had significantly fewer large CDR3 similarity clusters than were formed by expanded TCRs.

The sequence was obtained from a woman in her 40s with alopecia areata. Some clones in this sample may be carry-over from other donors' samples. Material: whole blood, obtained in connection with sensitization to the hapten diphenylcyclopropenone (DPC).

The CDR3 spells CATRPGHLAEQYF. The CDR3 nucleotides are TGTGCCACCAGACCGGGACACCTCGCCGAGCAGTACTTC. V gene TRBV5-8 combines with J gene TRBJ2-7, with D possibly being TRBD1 (6 bases). The V gene lost 9 bases and the J gene lost 6 bases, with 19 bases spanning the gap. Germline lookup yields CDR1 SGHTS and CDR2 YDEGEE. The CDR3 loop spans 13 amino acids.